The clone carrying this TCR beta chain was observed many times. Its target is not known. The data were obtained in a study of CD8 T cells in ankylosing spondylitis. The study, taken as a whole, reports: Made up of several highly homologous variants, a TCR beta motif appeared characteristic of ankylosing spondylitis blood.

Via MiXCR, TCRdb re-called the 5' RACE reads, giving one row per CDR3 protein. The repertoire holds around 490,000 distinct CDR3 sequences, with about 5.7% as singletons. The CDR3 contains 15 residues. Germline assignment: CDR1 MGHRA and CDR2 YSYEKL. V was shortened by 3 bases and J by 1 base, with 11 bases between the two germline ends. Input material: blood, either unsorted or a sorted T cell fraction (not recorded which). This chain uses TRBV4-1 with TRBJ2-3, with D hard to call. This TCR was recovered from a male donor with ankylosing spondylitis. In nucleotides, the CDR3 is TGCGCCAGCAGCCAGACTTGGTGGGGCACAGATACGCAGTATTTT. This encodes CASSQTWWGTDTQYF.